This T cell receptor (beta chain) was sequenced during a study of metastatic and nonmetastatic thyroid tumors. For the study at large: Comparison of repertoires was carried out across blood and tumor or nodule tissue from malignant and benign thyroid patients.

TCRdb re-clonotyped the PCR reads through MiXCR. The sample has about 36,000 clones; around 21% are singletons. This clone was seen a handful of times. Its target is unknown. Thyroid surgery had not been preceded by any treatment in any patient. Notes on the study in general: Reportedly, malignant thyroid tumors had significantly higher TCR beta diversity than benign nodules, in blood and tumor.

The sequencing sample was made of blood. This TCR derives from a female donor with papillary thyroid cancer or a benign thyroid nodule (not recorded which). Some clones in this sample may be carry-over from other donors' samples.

The CDR3, as DNA: TGTGCCAGCAGGGTGGGATGGGGGGCCTACGAGCAGTACTTC. It translates to CASRVGWGAYEQYF. This rearrangement joins TRBV6-1 to TRBJ2-7, with a tentative D call TRBD2 (6 bases). Germline V CDR1 and CDR2: MNHNS, SASEGT. The CDR3 extends over 14 amino acids. The V gene lost 6 bases and the J gene lost 2 bases, with 14 bases spanning the gap.